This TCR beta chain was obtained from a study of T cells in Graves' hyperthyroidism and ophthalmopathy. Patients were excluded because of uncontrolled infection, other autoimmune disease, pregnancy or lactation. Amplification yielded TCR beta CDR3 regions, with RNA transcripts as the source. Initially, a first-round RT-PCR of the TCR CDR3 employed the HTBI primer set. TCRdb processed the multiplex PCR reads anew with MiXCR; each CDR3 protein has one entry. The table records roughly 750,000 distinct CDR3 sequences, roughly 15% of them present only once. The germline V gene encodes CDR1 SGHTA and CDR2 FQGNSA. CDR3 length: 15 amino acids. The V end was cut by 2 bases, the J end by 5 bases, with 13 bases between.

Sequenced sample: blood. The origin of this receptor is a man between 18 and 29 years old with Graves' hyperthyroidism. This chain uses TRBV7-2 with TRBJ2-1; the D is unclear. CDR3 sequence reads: CASSLTWGNHNEQFF. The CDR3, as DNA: TGTGCCAGCAGCTTAACGTGGGGAAACCACAATGAGCAGTTCTTC.